By proportion, the clone carrying this T cell receptor beta chain is medium-sized. Antigen: not known. One end of the junction fails to match germline, which may point to a read error. TCR beta VDJ and CDR3 profiles were obtained from a genomic DNA template. MiXCR, applied by TCRdb to the reads, yields one record per CDR3 protein. The table shows some 70,000 distinct CDR3 sequences, with almost 55% occurring only once. The data were taken from a study of CD8+CD57+ T cells in acquired aplastic anemia. General study results and limits: Patients and controls were found to share twenty-nine CD8+ CDR3 sequences.

This clonotype was obtained from a human donor in good health, serving as a control. The sample consisted of sorted CD4+, CD8+, or CD8+CD57+ T cells (not recorded which) from PBMCs.

CDR3 nucleotide sequence: TGCAGCGTGGAAGGACAGAAGGGCCGCAATGAGCAGTTCTTC. It translates to CSVEGQKGRNEQFF. The chain has TRBV29-1 and TRBJ2-1; TRBD1 might be the D (6 bases). Germline CDR1 and CDR2: SQVTM and ANQGSEA. This CDR3 is 14 amino acids long.